Listed here is a single T cell receptor beta chain. The sample holds one count of this clone. Which antigen it targets is not known. Per-nucleotide qualities are absent, and no much larger clonotype sits a single base away. The data are from a study of OX40 agonist ivuxolimab in advanced cancers. Background for the entire study: The costimulatory receptor OX40 (CD134) was targeted by ivuxolimab, a fully human IgG2 agonistic monoclonal antibody. Prior anti-PD-1, anti-PD-L1 or anti-CTLA-4 therapy was permitted, and checkpoint inhibitors had been received by approximately 39% of dose-escalation patients. Intravenous ivuxolimab was administered to patients every 2 weeks at six dose levels: 0.01, 0.1, 0.3, 1.5, 3 and 10 mg/kg. In the dose-escalation cohort, more than 80% of patients were male, and the mean age was roughly 56 years with a range of 23 to 79. The paper reports the monotherapy dose-escalation portion (N ≈ 50 patients) of the phase I ivuxolimab trial. Partial responses occurred in three dose-escalation patients: two with cutaneous melanoma and one with hepatocellular carcinoma. Of the approximately 54 dose-escalation patients, hepatocellular carcinoma was present in around 19, melanoma in approximately 15, renal cell carcinoma in 9 and head and neck cancer in 9. The purpose of peripheral TCRbeta sequencing was to test whether ivuxolimab changed TCR sequence diversity and led to clonal T-cell expansion.

Patients with autoimmune disease history or receiving systemic immunosuppression were excluded from the trial. Peripheral blood for TCR sequencing was collected from all dose cohorts at baseline, on cycle 4 day 1, and on cycle 7 day 1. Samples were obtained from an open-label, multicenter, first-in-human phase I dose-escalation trial of ivuxolimab. The trial enrolled adults with locally advanced or metastatic head and neck squamous cell, hepatocellular, melanoma or renal cell carcinoma. Before TCR sequencing, CD4+ T cells and CD8+ T cells were sorted from peripheral blood as separate populations. Genomic DNA was isolated from the sorted cells so that the TCRbeta CDR3 region could be sequenced. TCRbeta CDR3 regions were sequenced using the immunoSEQ Assay. The table was pulled from immuneACCESS by TCRdb, which kept in-frame rearrangements only. Such tables lose some clones; where checked, under half of the loss comes from unresolved V genes, and the rest has no known cause. Here the sample has tens of thousands of clones; just over 85% occur a single time. Approximately 1.1% of the sample lies in the top ten.

Results the study describes overall, beyond this receptor: The antigen specificity of the peripheral T cells that underwent clonal expansion was not determined. After ivuxolimab, expanded clones were on average more numerous among CD8+ T cells than among CD4+ T cells. In the 0.1-3.0 mg/kg groups, partial responders were among the patients with the lowest normalized peripheral clonal expansion, particularly in CD8+ T cells. Low levels of normalized T-cell clonal expansion were also seen in some patients who did not respond. Clonal expansion of both CD4+ and CD8+ blood T cells was observed from baseline to week 6 at doses 0.1 to 3.0 mg/kg.

Trimming costs V 0 bases and J 2 bases, and their ends lie 8 bases apart. The CDR3 has 14 amino acids, counting the end cysteine and phenylalanine. The retained sequence is limited to the CDR3, 42 bases, with the frame set at the first base. CDR1 LNHNV and CDR2 YYDKDF were looked up in the germline V gene (reference sequence). The rearrangement joined TRBV15 to TRBJ2-7; tentative D gene TRBD1, with 5 bases matching. The clonotype comes from an adult with an advanced solid tumor such as melanoma, head and neck, liver or kidney cancer. Here the sequenced sample was CD4+ or CD8+ T cells sorted from blood, taken in a trial of the OX40 agonist ivuxolimab. The DNA reads TGTGCCACCAGCAGAGAGTGGACAACCTACGAGCAGTACTTC. It translates as CATSREWTTYEQYF. The CDR3 plus the reference TRBV15 and TRBJ2-7 genes for the other parts give the full variable domain: DAMVIQNPRYQVTQFGKPVTLSCSQTLNHNVMYWYQQKSSQAPKLLFHYYDKDFNNEADTPDNFQSRRPNTSFCFLDIRSPGLGDTAMYLCATSREWTTYEQYFGPGTRLTVT.